A single sample gave rise to the 6 T cell receptor beta chains below, sequenced in a study of brain T cells in children with intractable seizures. Measured with immunoSEQ multiplex PCR; TCRdb has only the in-frame clones, and not every one. The sample carries approximately 40,000 clones, 80% to 95% recorded once. The sequenced sample was peripheral blood, obtained at surgery. These receptors all stem from a girl aged 2 to 9 with tuberous sclerosis and intractable seizures.

A few counts support this clone. V is TRBV6-5 and J is TRBJ1-2; the D gene is possibly TRBD1 (6 bases). V was pared by 4 bases and J by 4 bases, with 13 bases between. CDR3 length: 14 residues. Germline lookup yields CDR1 MNHEY and CDR2 SVGAGI. CDR3: CASSSRTDSYGYTF. The CDR3 bases are TGTGCCAGCAGTTCACGGACAGACAGCTATGGCTACACCTTC.

The chain recombines TRBV30 with TRBJ1-4, with 7 bases that match TRBD1. From germline, CDR1 is GTSNPN and CDR2 SVGIG (reference sequence). V trimming: 3 bases; J trimming: 8 bases; junction bases outside the gene matches: 6. This CDR3 spans 13 amino acids. The CDR3 sequence is CAWREMGQEKLFF. As DNA, the CDR3 is TGTGCCTGGAGAGAAATGGGACAGGAAAAACTGTTTTTT.

The J gene is TRBJ1-3, the V gene TRBV7-6; tentative D call: TRBD1 (5 bases). The CDR3 is 15 amino acids. V lost 8 bases, J lost 0 bases, and 14 bases lay in between. Germline loops: CDR1 SGHVS, CDR2 FNYEAQ. CDR3 loop: CASGPVGGSGNTIYF. DNA for the CDR3: TGTGCCAGCGGCCCTGTGGGGGGCTCTGGAAACACCATATATTTT.

The chain uses TRBV28 and TRBJ1-1; possible D gene TRBD1, 5 bases. With 2 bases removed from V and 0 bases from J, the gap between germline ends came to 10 bases. CDR3 length: 15 amino acids. The germline gives CDR1 MDHEN, CDR2 SYDVKM. CDR3 DNA sequence: TGTGCCAGCAGTTTAACAGCGACAGTGAACACTGAAGCTTTCTTT. It specifies CASSLTATVNTEAFF.

V gene TRBV2 combines with J gene TRBJ1-2; D uncertain. The CDR3 contains 12 residues. The V end was cut by 4 bases, the J end by 0 bases, with 3 bases between. CDR1 is SNHLY and CDR2 is FYNNEI in the germline V gene. The CDR3 DNA reads TGTGCCAGCAGTGGGGCTAACTATGGCTACACCTTC. Translating it yields CASSGANYGYTF.

The rearrangement uses TRBV2 and TRBJ2-7; 10 bases match TRBD1. V trimming: 6 bases; J trimming: 1 base; junction bases outside the gene matches: 3. CDR1 is SNHLY, CDR2 FYNNEI, per germline. This CDR3 has 14 amino acids. CDR3 in DNA: TGTGCCAGCAGCGCGGGACAGGGGTCCTACGAGCAGTACGTC. This encodes CASSAGQGSYEQYV.